Below, one TCR beta chain is given with its context. This clone's antigen is unknown. One base away there is no much larger clone; base qualities are not given. The treatment or condition label, read with the paper, signifies: live attenuated yellow fever vaccine strain. At every blood-draw timepoint, two biological replicates of bulk PBMCs were collected. A standard Ficoll-Paque protocol was used to isolate PBMCs from peripheral blood. TriZol was used to extract RNA from bulk PBMCs, CD4 and CD8 fractions, and dextramer-positive and dextramer-negative fractions. Its CDR3 holds 14 amino acids, cysteine through phenylalanine. The retained sequence is limited to the CDR3, 42 bases, with the frame set at the first base. V is cut by 2 bases and J by 4 bases, and the space between the germline ends is 11 bases. This entry is derived from a study of T cells after yellow fever vaccination (dated by TCRdb to between 2018 and 2020). About the full investigation: The SMART-Seq v4 Ultra Low Input RNA kit was used to prepare libraries from fractions with low cell numbers. To track T-cell clones before and after primary and booster YFV17D yellow fever vaccination, bulk TCR alpha and beta repertoires were sequenced longitudinally. The cohort comprised two healthy male donors, one aged 18 to 30 and one aged 30 to 40 years. Blood samples were taken at several timepoints before and after primary and secondary immunization, and bulk PBMC replicates and cell subsets were isolated.

TCR cDNA was made using 5'RACE template switching, a step that added a universal primer site and unique molecular identifiers. Priming of cDNA synthesis was performed from both the TCR alpha and TCR beta constant segments. Two PCR steps were used to amplify libraries, with sample barcodes and sequencing adapters being added in the second step. Libraries were sequenced on Illumina HiSeq 2500 (2x100 bp) or NovaSeq (2x150 bp). In the paper's pipeline: MIGEC was used to demultiplex reads and collapse the reads into UMI consensus sequences, and MiXCR was used for V(D)J alignment. Using edgeR on replicate PBMC samples, clonotypes were called vaccine-responding if FDR was below 0.01 and the log2 fold change was above 5 up to day 15. Bulk clonotypes were assigned CD4 or CD8 identity according to which sequenced CD4 or CD8 repertoire held them at higher abundance. TCRdb reran the public reads through fastp at Q25 and MiXCR, keeping productive beta chains. Merged by CDR3 protein, the rows form single entries marked with the most common genes and DNA. What appears here as the V and J calls and clone size reflects TCRdb's work, not the paper's. For this sample there are a few hundred thousand distinct CDR3 sequences; roughly 12% appear just once. Roughly a sixth of the sample lies in the top ten.

General study outcomes and caveats: A small share of clonotypes was detected in both CD4 and CD8 compartments, with the overlap likely arising from convergent recombination. Most clones expanded after primary vaccination were re-detected after the booster (around 96% of CD4 and 80% to 90% of CD8), suggesting broad memory maintenance. The study included only two donors, which limits how far the findings can be generalized. FACS-sorted repertoires could contain abundant contaminating clonotypes from the bulk population, so computational filtering was required. Compared with the primary T-cell response, the secondary T-cell response was weaker but faster, peaking on day 5 rather than day 15.

The sequencing here drew on PBMCs, taken on the day of the first yellow fever vaccination. The receptor was isolated from a man aged 18 to 35 who received the YFV17D yellow fever vaccine. The sequence is built from TRBV12-3 or TRBV12-4 and TRBJ1-2; TRBD1 is possibly the D segment (5 matching bases). At the DNA level, the sequence is TGTGCCAGCAGTTTAAGTTCAGGGAGCTATGGCTACACCTTC. It specifies CASSLSSGSYGYTF.